What follows are 18 T cell receptor beta chains derived from one specimen sequenced in a study of cytomegalovirus exposure and HLA in healthy donors. This PCR relied on a set of 60 Vbeta primers and 13 Jbeta primers. Clones were read by immunoSEQ multiplex PCR, and TCRdb kept only the in-frame ones, dropping some. The repertoire includes 95,000 to 120,000 clones, roughly 70% of them detected once, and around 4.2% sits in the top ten. Source material: PBMCs. Receptor source: a woman in her 40s in good health and CMV-seropositive.

V is TRBV4-2 and J is TRBJ2-7, with a possible D match to TRBD2 (6 bases). From germline, CDR1 is LGHNA and CDR2 YNFKEQ. V was shortened by 1 base and J by 6 bases, with 10 bases between the two germline ends. This CDR3 is 13 amino acids long. CDR3 region: CASSQVLGGEQYF. The DNA for the CDR3 is TGTGCCAGCAGCCAAGTTCTGGGGGGCGAGCAGTACTTC.

The chain couples TRBV4-2 to TRBJ1-2; 10 bases are a match to TRBD1. Germline CDR1 is LGHNA and CDR2 is YNFKEQ. V was pared by 4 bases and J by 1 base, with 3 bases of the junction left unmatched. This CDR3 spans 15 amino acids. CDR3 loop: CASSRGQGFNYGYTF. The CDR3 bases are TGTGCCAGCAGCCGGGGACAGGGGTTTAACTATGGCTACACCTTC.

This clone was counted a single time. V usage is TRBV7-2 and J usage is TRBJ2-1; 11 bases are a match to TRBD2. The CDR3 is 17 amino acids. V dropped 2 bases and J dropped 8; count of bases not matched to a gene: 11. Germline V CDR1 and CDR2: SGHTA, FQGNSA. CDR3 sequence: CASSLNPLAGGSYEQFF. Written as DNA, the CDR3 is TGTGCCAGCAGCTTAAATCCATTAGCGGGAGGGAGCTATGAGCAGTTCTTC.

This clone was recorded a few times. The genes are TRBV18 and TRBJ1-2; a possible D gene is TRBD1 (5 bases). This CDR3 region has 15 residues. Trimming shortened V by 5 bases and J by 4 bases, and 17 bases separated the two germline ends. In germline, CDR1 is KGHSH, CDR2 LQKENI. CDR3 sequence (DNA): TGTGCCAGCTCAACAAACAGGCAACTCTTCTATGGCTACACCTTC. Protein sequence: CASSTNRQLFYGYTF.

This chain connects TRBV19 to TRBJ2-6; D remains ambiguous. V lost 5 bases and J 0 bases, leaving 14 bases between the germline ends. The CDR3 extends over 17 amino acids. Germline V lookup: CDR1 LNHDA, CDR2 SQIVND (reference sequence). The CDR3 region is CASSPIALGSGANVLTF. In nucleotides, the CDR3 is TGTGCCAGTAGTCCCATCGCTCTAGGCTCTGGGGCCAACGTCCTGACTTTC. Full variable domain (rest looked up from reference TRBV19 and TRBJ2-6): DGGITQSPKYLFRKEGQNVTLSCEQNLNHDAMYWYRQDPGQGLRLIYYSQIVNDFQKGDIAEGYSVSREKKESFPLTVTSAQKNPTAFYLCASSPIALGSGANVLTFGAGSRLTVL.

This chain joins TRBV7-8 and TRBJ1-3; a possible D gene is TRBD1 (5 bases). There are 17 residues in the CDR3. Germline V gene sequence: CDR1 SGHVS, CDR2 FQNEAQ. V dropped 2 bases and J dropped 0 bases, with 14 bases sitting between them. CDR3 sequence (DNA): TGTGCCAGCAGCTTACTCAGGGCTATGTCCTCTGGAAACACCATATATTTT. Protein product: CASSLLRAMSSGNTIYF.

This chain connects TRBV5-1 to TRBJ2-1; D is perhaps TRBD1 (5 bases). V was trimmed by 1 base and J by 10 bases, leaving 9 bases between them. Germline CDR1 reads SGHRS; CDR2 reads YFSETQ. This CDR3 region has 12 residues. In nucleotides, the CDR3 is TGCGCCAGCAGCTTGCAGGGCCACGAGCAGTTCTTC. Protein sequence: CASSLQGHEQFF.

The CDR3 loop reads CASSLGGTSGLEQFF. CDR3 bases: TGTGCCAGCAGCTTAGGAGGGACTAGCGGCCTTGAGCAGTTCTTC. The chain carries TRBV11-3 and TRBJ2-1; 11 bases are shared with TRBD2. The CDR3 contains 15 residues. The junction had 5 bases not matched to a gene; V was cut back by 1 base and J by 9 bases. Germline-derived CDR1 and CDR2 are SGHNT and YENEEA.

The chain uses TRBV6-6 and TRBJ2-3; 8 nucleotides align to TRBD2. CDR3 length: 15 residues. The V gene's germline CDR1 is MNHNY and CDR2 SVGAGI (reference sequence). The V and J ends lost 7 bases and 2 bases, in that order; junction bases with no gene match: 8. The CDR3: CASMGTGGITDTQYF. The DNA of the CDR3 is TGTGCCAGCATGGGGACGGGGGGGATCACAGATACGCAGTATTTT.

This sequence joins TRBV11-3 and TRBJ2-1; TRBD2 agrees at 7 bases. CDR1 is SGHNT and CDR2 is YENEEA in the germline V gene. The CDR3 runs 14 residues. The V segment lost 2 bases and the J segment 9 bases; nucleotides outside the gene matches: 7. The CDR3 reads CASSLRLAGTEQFF. CDR3 in DNA: TGTGCCAGCAGCTTACGACTAGCAGGTACTGAGCAGTTCTTC. Together with reference TRBV11-3 and TRBJ2-1, the CDR3 gives the full variable domain: EAGVVQSPRYKIIEKKQPVAFWCNPISGHNTLYWYLQNLGQGPELLIRYENEEAVDDSQLPKDRFSAERLKGVDSTLKIQPAELGDSAVYLCASSLRLAGTEQFFGPGTRLTVL.

The chain uses TRBV4-1 and TRBJ2-1; 11 bases are shared with TRBD2. The CDR3 is made up of 18 amino acids. V shed 0 bases, J shed 2 bases, and the junction held 6 bases outside the gene matches. Germline V gene lookup returns CDR1 MGHRA and CDR2 YSYEKL. The CDR3 sequence: CASSQETSGVPPYNEQFF. CDR3 coding DNA: TGCGCCAGCAGCCAAGAGACTAGCGGGGTCCCTCCCTACAATGAGCAGTTCTTC.

Details on this clone: The junction departs from germline at one end; a sequencing error may be responsible. The chain uses TRBV5-1 and TRBJ2-3, with D hard to call. The CDR3 extends over 10 amino acids. Germline V gives CDR1 SGHRS, CDR2 YFSETQ. This CDR3 reads CASSLDRQYF. DNA for the CDR3: TGCGCCAGCAGCTTAGATAGGCAGTATTTT.

The chain carries TRBV9 and TRBJ1-2; 7 nucleotides match TRBD1. The CDR3 length is 15 residues. The J segment lost 1 base and the V segment lost 4 bases, leaving 7 bases of the junction unmatched. In germline, CDR1 is SGDLS, CDR2 YYNGEE. The CDR3 nucleotides read TGTGCCAGCAGCTCCGGGACAGCGGATAACTATGGCTACACCTTC. Amino acid sequence: CASSSGTADNYGYTF.

The rearrangement joins TRBV30 to TRBJ2-7; D not certain. The CDR3 length is 13 residues. The V end lost 4 bases, the J end lost 0 bases, and 10 bases lay between the germline ends. Germline loops: CDR1 GTSNPN, CDR2 SVGIG (reference sequence). The DNA for the CDR3 is TGTGCCTGGAACCCATGGAGCTCCTACGAGCAGTACTTC. This codes for CAWNPWSSYEQYF.

The genes are TRBV5-6 and TRBJ1-4; no definite D call. From germline, CDR1 is SGHDT and CDR2 YYEEEE. This CDR3 has 17 residues. With 2 bases removed from V and 4 bases from J, the gap between germline ends came to 18 bases. The CDR3 region has the DNA TGTGCCAGCAGCTTTGCGGGAGGCCGGTCGGGTAATGAAAAACTGTTTTTT. The encoded protein is CASSFAGGRSGNEKLFF.

The rearrangement links TRBV28 to TRBJ1-2; TRBD1 might be the D (6 bases). This CDR3 has 13 amino acids. The V gene lost 8 bases and the J gene lost 4 bases, with 14 bases spanning the gap. Germline CDR1 MDHEN, CDR2 SYDVKM. In nucleotides, the CDR3 is TGTGCCAGCGGGGGCAGCTTGAGCTATGGCTACACCTTC. This encodes CASGGSLSYGYTF.

A single count supports this clone. The chain has TRBV15 and TRBJ1-5, with 9 bases lining up with TRBD1. With V trimmed by 3 bases and J by 7 bases, 4 bases remained unmatched. Germline V gene sequence: CDR1 LNHNV, CDR2 YYDKDF (reference sequence). The CDR3 length is 14 residues. The CDR3 DNA reads TGTGCCACCAGCAGCAACAGGGGGCACCAGCCCCAGCATTTT. This encodes CATSSNRGHQPQHF.

The chain joins TRBV18 to TRBJ2-1; 7 bases match TRBD1. The CDR3 has 17 amino acids. Germline-derived CDR1 and CDR2 are KGHSH and LQKENI. Trimming cost V 2 bases and J 0 bases; bases outside gene matches: 7. For the CDR3, the DNA is TGTGCCAGCTCACCAAGACAGGGTGCGGGCTCCTACAATGAGCAGTTCTTC. Its translation: CASSPRQGAGSYNEQFF.